These 8 T cell receptor beta chains share one sample of origin, sequenced in a study of graft-versus-host responses after intestinal transplantation. Clones were sequenced by immunoSEQ multiplex PCR, and TCRdb holds only the in-frame ones, with some missing. The sample includes tens of thousands of clones, 30% to 40% of them seen just once. CFSE-labeled responder cells (around 200,000) were plated with around 200,000 irradiated, violet-dye-labeled stimulator cells. This material consisted of alloreactive CD8+ T cells from a mixed lymphocyte reaction culture, taken before intestinal transplant. Subset meaning: CFSE-low proliferating T cells sorted from roughly six-day pre-transplant mixed lymphocyte reaction (GvH or HvG direction). The receptors originated from a human patient who received an intestinal transplant.

Note on this clone: Compared with germline, one end of the junction differs, possibly owing to a read error. The CDR3 DNA reads as TGTGCCAGCAGCCAGGCACCCTTACAGGGCCGCTATGGCTACACCTTC. Translated: CASSQAPLQGRYGYTF. V gene TRBV4-1 combines with J gene TRBJ1-2; possible D gene TRBD1, 6 bases. The CDR3 runs to 16 residues. Germline CDR1 is MGHRA and CDR2 is YSYEKL.

The V and J genes are TRBV2 and TRBJ1-5; D not certain. This CDR3 region has 11 residues. Trimming took off 3 bases at V and 11 bases at J, with 8 bases between the two ends. Germline CDR1 SNHLY, CDR2 FYNNEI. This chain's CDR3 is CASSDNQAQHF. The CDR3 DNA sequence: TGTGCCAGCAGTGATAATCAAGCCCAGCATTTT.

This clone was recorded a few times. The chain combines TRBV7-6 with TRBJ2-3, with 8 nucleotides matching TRBD1. The CDR3 is 15 amino acids. The J segment lost 4 bases and the V segment lost 4 bases, leaving 7 bases of the junction unmatched. Germline loops: CDR1 SGHVS, CDR2 FNYEAQ. CDR3 residues: CASSSPDRAADTQYF. CDR3 nucleotide sequence: TGTGCCAGCAGCTCCCCGGACAGGGCGGCAGATACGCAGTATTTT. Supplemented by reference TRBV7-6 and TRBJ2-3, the full variable domain reads GAGVSQSPRYKVTKRGQDVALRCDPISGHVSLYWYRQALGQGPEFLTYFNYEAQQDKSGLPNDRFSAERPEGSISTLTIQRTEQRDSAMYRCASSSPDRAADTQYFGPGTRLTVL.

This sequence joins TRBV19 and TRBJ1-6; D remains ambiguous. The CDR3 spans 10 residues. Germline V gives CDR1 LNHDA, CDR2 SQIVND (reference sequence). CDR3 loop: CHTVSAPLHF. The CDR3 nucleotides are TGTCACACAGTTTCGGCGCCCCTCCACTTT.

The chain employs TRBV6-5 and TRBJ1-3, with TRBD1 as a possible D gene (6 bases). Per the germline V gene, CDR1 is MNHEY and CDR2 is SVGAGI. Trimming took 8 bases from V and 6 from J, leaving 17 bases between them. This CDR3 comprises 14 residues. The CDR3 coding sequence is TGTGCCAGCGACGGACAGACTTTTGTAAACACCATATATTTT. Amino acids: CASDGQTFVNTIYF.

The rearrangement joins TRBV11-2 to TRBJ2-7; weak D call: TRBD1 (6 bases). V was pared by 2 bases and J by 4 bases, with 15 bases between. The CDR3 totals 15 residues. Germline CDR1 and CDR2: SGHAT and FQNNGV. The CDR3 DNA reads TGTGCCAGCAGCTTATCTCCCGGGACACTTTACGAGCAGTACTTC. It codes for CASSLSPGTLYEQYF.

This clone has a handful of counts. V is TRBV9 and J is TRBJ1-3; D is undetermined. Trimming pared 4 bases from V and 4 bases from J, leaving 15 bases between. Germline loops: CDR1 SGDLS, CDR2 YYNGEE. This CDR3 comprises 15 residues. The CDR3 bases are TGTGCCAGCAGCCCAAAATGGTGGAGAGGAAACACCATATATTTT. Its translation: CASSPKWWRGNTIYF.

CDR3 DNA: TGTGCCAGCAGCTGGACTAGCACAGATACGCAGTATTTT. Protein: CASSWTSTDTQYF. The chain carries TRBV19 and TRBJ2-3; TRBD2 might be the D (5 bases). Germline V CDR1 and CDR2: LNHDA, SQIVND (reference sequence). V was shortened by 9 bases and J by 0 bases, with 10 bases between the two germline ends. CDR3 size: 13 residues.